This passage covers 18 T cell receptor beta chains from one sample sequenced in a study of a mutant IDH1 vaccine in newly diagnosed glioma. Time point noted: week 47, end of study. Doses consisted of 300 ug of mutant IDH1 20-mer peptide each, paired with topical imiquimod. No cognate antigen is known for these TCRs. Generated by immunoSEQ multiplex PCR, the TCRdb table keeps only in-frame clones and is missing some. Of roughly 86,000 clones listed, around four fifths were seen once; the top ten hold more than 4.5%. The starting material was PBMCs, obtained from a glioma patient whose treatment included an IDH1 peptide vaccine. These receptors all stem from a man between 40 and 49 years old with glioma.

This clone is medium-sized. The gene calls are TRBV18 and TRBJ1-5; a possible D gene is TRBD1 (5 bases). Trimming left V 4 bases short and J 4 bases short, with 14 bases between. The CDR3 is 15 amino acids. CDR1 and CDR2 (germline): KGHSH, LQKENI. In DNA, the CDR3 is TGTGCCAGCTCACGGGAGGCAGGGAGGAATCAGCCCCAGCATTTT. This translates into CASSREAGRNQPQHF.

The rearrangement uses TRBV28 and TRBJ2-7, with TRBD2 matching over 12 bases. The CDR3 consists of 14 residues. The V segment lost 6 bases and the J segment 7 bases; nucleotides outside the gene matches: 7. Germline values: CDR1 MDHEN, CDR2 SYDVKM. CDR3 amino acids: CASRETSGSSEQYF. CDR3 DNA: TGTGCCAGCAGGGAGACTAGCGGGAGTTCTGAGCAGTACTTC.

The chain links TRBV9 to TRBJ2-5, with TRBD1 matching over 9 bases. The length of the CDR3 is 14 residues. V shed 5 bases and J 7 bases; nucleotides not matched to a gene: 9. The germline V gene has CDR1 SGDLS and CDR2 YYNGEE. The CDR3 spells CASSEGQGLMTQYF. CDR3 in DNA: TGTGCCAGCAGTGAGGGACAGGGACTTATGACCCAGTACTTC.

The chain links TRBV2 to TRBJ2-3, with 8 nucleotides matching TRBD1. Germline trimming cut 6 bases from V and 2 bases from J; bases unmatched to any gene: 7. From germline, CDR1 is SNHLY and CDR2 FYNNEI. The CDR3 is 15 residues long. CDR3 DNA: TGTGCCAGCAGCGCGGGACAGGCTACCACAGATACGCAGTATTTT. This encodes CASSAGQATTDTQYF.

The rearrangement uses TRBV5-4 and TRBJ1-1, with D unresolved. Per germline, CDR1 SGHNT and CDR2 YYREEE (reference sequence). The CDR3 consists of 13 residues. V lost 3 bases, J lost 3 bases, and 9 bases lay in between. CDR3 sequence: CASSSRRDTEAFF. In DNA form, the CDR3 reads TGTGCCAGCAGCTCCCGACGGGACACTGAAGCTTTCTTT. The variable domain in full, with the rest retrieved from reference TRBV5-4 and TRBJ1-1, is ETGVTQSPTHLIKTRGQQVTLRCSSQSGHNTVSWYQQALGQGPQFIFQYYREEENGRGNFPPRFSGLQFPNYSSELNVNALELDDSALYLCASSSRRDTEAFFGQGTRLTVV.

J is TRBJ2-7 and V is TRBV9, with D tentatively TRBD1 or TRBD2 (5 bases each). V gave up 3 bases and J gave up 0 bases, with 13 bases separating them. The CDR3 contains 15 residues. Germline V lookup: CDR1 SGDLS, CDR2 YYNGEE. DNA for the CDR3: TGTGCCAGCAGCGGCCGGGACGCTAGCTCCTACGAGCAGTACTTC. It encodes CASSGRDASSYEQYF.

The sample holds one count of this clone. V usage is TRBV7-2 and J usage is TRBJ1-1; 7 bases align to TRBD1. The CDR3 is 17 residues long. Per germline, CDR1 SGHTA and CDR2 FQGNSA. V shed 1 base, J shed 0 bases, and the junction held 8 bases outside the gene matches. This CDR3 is CASSLEGATGLNTEAFF. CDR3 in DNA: TGTGCCAGCAGCTTAGAGGGGGCTACAGGACTGAACACTGAAGCTTTCTTT.

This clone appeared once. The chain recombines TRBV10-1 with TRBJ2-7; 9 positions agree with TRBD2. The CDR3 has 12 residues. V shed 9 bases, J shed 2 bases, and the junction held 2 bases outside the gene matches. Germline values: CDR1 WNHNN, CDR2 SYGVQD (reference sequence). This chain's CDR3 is CASSGGTYEQYF. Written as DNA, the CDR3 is TGCGCCAGTAGCGGGGGAACCTACGAGCAGTACTTC.

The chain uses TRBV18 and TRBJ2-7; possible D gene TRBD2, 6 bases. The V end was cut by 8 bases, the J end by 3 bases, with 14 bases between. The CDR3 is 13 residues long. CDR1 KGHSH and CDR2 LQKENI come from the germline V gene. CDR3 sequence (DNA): TGTGCCAGCCGAACTAGCTCTAGCTACGAGCAGTACTTC. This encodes CASRTSSSYEQYF.

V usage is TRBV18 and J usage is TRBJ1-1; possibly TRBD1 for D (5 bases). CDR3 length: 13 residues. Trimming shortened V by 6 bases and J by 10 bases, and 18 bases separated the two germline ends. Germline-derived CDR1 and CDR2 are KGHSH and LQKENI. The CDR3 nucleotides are TGTGCCAGCTCCCCCGACTCTTTGGGGGGAGCTTTCTTT. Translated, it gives CASSPDSLGGAFF.

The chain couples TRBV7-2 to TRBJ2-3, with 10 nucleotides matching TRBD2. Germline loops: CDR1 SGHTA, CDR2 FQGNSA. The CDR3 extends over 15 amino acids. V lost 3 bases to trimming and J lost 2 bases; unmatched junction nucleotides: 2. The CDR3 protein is CASSLSGGDTDTQYF. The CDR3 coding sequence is TGTGCCAGCAGCTTGAGCGGGGGGGACACAGATACGCAGTATTTT. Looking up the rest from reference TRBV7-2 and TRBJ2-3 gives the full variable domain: GAGVSQSPSNKVTEKGKDVELRCDPISGHTALYWYRQSLGQGLEFLIYFQGNSAPDKSGLPSDRFSAERTGGSVSTLTIQRTQQEDSAVYLCASSLSGGDTDTQYFGPGTRLTVL.

CDR3 in amino acids: CASSYLASAYGYTF. CDR3 coding DNA: TGTGCCAGCAGTTATCTGGCGTCCGCCTATGGCTACACCTTC. This chain links TRBV6-5 with TRBJ1-2; D unresolved. The CDR3 has 14 residues. In germline, CDR1 is MNHEY, CDR2 SVGAGI. The ends were cut back, 3 bases at V and 4 bases at J, with 12 bases in the middle.

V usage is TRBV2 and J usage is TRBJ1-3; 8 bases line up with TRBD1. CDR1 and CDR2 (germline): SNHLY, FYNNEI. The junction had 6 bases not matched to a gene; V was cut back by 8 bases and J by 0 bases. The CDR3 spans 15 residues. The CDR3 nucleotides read TGTGCCAGCGGACGACAGGGGCTCTCTGGAAACACCATATATTTT. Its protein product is CASGRQGLSGNTIYF.

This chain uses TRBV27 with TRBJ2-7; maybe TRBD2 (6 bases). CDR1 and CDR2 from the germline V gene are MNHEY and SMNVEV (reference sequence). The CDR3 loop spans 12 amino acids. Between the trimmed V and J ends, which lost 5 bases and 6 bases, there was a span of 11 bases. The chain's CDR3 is CASSRPEGEQYF. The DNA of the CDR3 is TGTGCCAGCAGTCGCCCGGAGGGCGAGCAGTACTTC.

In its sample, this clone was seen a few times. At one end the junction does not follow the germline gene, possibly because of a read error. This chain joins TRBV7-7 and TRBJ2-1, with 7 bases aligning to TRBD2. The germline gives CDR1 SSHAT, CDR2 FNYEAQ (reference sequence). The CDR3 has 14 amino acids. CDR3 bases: TGTGCTAGCAGCCGGGACTACAACTACAATGAGCAGTTCTTC. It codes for CASSRDYNYNEQFF.

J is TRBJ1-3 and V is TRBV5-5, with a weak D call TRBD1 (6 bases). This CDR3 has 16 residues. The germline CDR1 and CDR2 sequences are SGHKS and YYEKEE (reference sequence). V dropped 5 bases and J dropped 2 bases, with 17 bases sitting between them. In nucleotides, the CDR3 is TGTGCCAGCAGACGGGACACCGGGCCCGCTGGAAACACCATATATTTT. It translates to CASRRDTGPAGNTIYF.

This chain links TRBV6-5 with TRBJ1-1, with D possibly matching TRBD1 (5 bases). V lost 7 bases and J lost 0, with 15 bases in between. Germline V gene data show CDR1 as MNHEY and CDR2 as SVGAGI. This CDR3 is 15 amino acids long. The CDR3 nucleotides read TGTGCCAGCACCCTAGATTGGGGGTTGAACACTGAAGCTTTCTTT. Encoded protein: CASTLDWGLNTEAFF.

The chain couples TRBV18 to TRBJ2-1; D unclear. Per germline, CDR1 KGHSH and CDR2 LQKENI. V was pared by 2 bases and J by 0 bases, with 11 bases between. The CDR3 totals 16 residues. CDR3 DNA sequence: TGTGCCAGCTCACCAACGACGCCGAGCTCCTACAATGAGCAGTTCTTC. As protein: CASSPTTPSSYNEQFF.